This T cell receptor (beta chain) was profiled in a study of cytomegalovirus exposure and HLA in healthy donors. Regarding the study as a whole: An ancestry cluster, one associated with Asian ancestry, reportedly showed fewer N-insertions than the approximately 660-donor mean in a later analysis.

The germline V and J ends were trimmed by 0 bases and 0 bases, with 6 bases remaining between them. There are 14 residues in the CDR3. The V gene's germline CDR1 is LNHNV and CDR2 YYDKDF (reference sequence). As to this clone: Its antigen is not known.

Donors consisted of healthy bone marrow donors. PCR used 60 Vbeta primers and 13 Jbeta primers. Using immunoSEQ multiplex PCR, the repertoire was profiled, and TCRdb retains in-frame clones only, with some absent. Among 40,000 or so clones, around 68% were seen once, and the ten largest hold approximately 4%. Source material: PBMCs. The rearrangement joins TRBV15 to TRBJ2-7; D is perhaps TRBD2 (5 bases). The source of this sequence is a man in his forties in good health and CMV-seronegative. The CDR3 loop is CATSREGSSYEQYF. The CDR3 DNA reads as TGTGCCACCAGCAGAGAGGGGAGCTCCTACGAGCAGTACTTC. The entire variable domain, with the rest obtained from reference TRBV15 and TRBJ2-7, is as follows: DAMVIQNPRYQVTQFGKPVTLSCSQTLNHNVMYWYQQKSSQAPKLLFHYYDKDFNNEADTPDNFQSRRPNTSFCFLDIRSPGLGDTAMYLCATSREGSSYEQYFGPGTRLTVT.